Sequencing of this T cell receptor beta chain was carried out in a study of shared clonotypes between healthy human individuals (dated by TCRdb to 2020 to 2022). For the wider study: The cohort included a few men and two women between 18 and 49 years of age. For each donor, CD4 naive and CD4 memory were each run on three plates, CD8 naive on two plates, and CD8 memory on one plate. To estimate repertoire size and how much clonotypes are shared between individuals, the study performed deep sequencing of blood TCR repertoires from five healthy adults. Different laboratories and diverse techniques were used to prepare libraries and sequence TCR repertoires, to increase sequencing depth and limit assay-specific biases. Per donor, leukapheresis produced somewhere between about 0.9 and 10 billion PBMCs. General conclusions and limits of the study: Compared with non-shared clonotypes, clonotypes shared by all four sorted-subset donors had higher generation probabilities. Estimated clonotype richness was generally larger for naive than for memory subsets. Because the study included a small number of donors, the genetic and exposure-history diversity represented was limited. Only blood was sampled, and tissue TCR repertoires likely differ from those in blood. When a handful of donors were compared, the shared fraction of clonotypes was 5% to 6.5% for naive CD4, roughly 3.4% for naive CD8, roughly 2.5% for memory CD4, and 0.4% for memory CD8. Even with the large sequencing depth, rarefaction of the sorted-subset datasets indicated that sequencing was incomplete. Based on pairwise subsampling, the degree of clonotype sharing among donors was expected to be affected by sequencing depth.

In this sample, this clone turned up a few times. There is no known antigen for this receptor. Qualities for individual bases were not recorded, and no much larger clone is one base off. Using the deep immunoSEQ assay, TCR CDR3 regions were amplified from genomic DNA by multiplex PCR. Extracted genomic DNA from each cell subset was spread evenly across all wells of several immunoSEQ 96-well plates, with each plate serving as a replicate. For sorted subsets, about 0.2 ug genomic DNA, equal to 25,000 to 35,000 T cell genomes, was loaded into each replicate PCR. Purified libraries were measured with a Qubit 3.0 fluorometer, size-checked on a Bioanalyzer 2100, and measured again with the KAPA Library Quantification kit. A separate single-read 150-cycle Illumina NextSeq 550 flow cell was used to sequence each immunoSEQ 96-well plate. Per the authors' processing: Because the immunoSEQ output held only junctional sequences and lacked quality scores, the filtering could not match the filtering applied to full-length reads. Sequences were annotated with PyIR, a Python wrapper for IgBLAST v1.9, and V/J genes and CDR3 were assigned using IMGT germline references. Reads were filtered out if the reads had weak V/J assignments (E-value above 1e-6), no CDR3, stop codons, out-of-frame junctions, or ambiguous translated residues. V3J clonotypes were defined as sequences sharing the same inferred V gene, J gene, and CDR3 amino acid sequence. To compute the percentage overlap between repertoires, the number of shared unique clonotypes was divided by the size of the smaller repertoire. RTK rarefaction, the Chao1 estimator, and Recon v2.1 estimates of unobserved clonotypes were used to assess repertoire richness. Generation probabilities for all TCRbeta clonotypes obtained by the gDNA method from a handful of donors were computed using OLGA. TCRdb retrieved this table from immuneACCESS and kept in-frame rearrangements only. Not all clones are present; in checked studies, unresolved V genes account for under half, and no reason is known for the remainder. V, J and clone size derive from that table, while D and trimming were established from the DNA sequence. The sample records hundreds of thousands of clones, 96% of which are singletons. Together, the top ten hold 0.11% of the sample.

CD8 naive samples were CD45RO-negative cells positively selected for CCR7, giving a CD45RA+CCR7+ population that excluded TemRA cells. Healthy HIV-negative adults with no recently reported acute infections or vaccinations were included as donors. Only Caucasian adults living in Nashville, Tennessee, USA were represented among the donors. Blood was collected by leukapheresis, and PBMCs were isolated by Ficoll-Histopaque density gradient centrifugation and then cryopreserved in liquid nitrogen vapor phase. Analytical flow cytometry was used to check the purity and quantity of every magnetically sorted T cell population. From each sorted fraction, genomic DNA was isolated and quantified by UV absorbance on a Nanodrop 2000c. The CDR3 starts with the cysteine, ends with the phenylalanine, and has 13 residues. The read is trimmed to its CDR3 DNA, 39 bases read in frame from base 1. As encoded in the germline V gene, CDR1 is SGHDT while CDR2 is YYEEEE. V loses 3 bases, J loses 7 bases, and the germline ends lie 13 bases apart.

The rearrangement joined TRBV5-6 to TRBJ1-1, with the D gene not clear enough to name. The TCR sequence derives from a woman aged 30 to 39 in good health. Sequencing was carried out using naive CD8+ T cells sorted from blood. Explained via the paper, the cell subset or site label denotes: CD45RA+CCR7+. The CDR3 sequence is CASSSAWISEAFF. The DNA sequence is TGTGCCAGCAGCTCGGCGTGGATCAGTGAAGCTTTCTTT.